Below, 2 T cell receptor beta chains from the same sample are listed, as sequenced in a study of T cell repertoires in ileal Crohn's disease. TCRdb's table, derived via immunoSEQ multiplex PCR, lists solely in-frame clones and lacks some. This sample has 2,500 to 3,500 clones, with around 75% found just once. The time point was: inflamed ileum from the surgical specimen. The sequenced sample consisted of ileal tissue. The origin of the receptors is an adult with Crohn's disease.

The V call is TRBV28, the J call TRBJ2-5, with TRBD2 matching over 15 bases. J lost 1 base, V lost 4 bases, and 7 bases had no gene match. This CDR3 region has 18 residues. Per germline, CDR1 MDHEN and CDR2 SYDVKM. The CDR3 DNA follows: TGTGCCAGCAGTTCGGGACTAGCGGGAGGAGGGACCCAAGAGACCCAGTACTTC. Translating gives CASSSGLAGGGTQETQYF.

CDR3 amino acids: CASSPRTSGKSDTQYF. The CDR3 nucleotides read TGTGCCAGCAGCCCAAGGACTAGCGGGAAGTCGGATACGCAGTATTTT. The V gene is TRBV9, the J gene TRBJ2-3, with 12 bases lining up with TRBD2. The V gene's germline CDR1 is SGDLS and CDR2 YYNGEE. Trimming at V came to 4 bases and at J to 6 bases, leaving 9 bases not matched to a gene. The CDR3 covers 16 residues.